This T cell receptor (beta chain) was captured by sequencing in a study of T cell changes during pregnancy in multiple sclerosis. This CDR3 has 16 amino acids. Trimming stripped 8 bases from V and 0 bases from J, with 19 bases between. Germline CDR1 and CDR2: MNHEY and SMNVEV (reference sequence). Repertoires were generated with immunoSEQ multiplex PCR, while TCRdb's copy carries only in-frame clones and drops some. The data contain around 100,000 clones, roughly nine tenths of them seen just once; the ten biggest clones take up around 3.5%. This chain joins TRBV27 and TRBJ1-2; no clear D. This sequence originates from a female donor with multiple sclerosis, enrolled in a pregnancy study. The material sequenced was peripheral blood, taken after pregnancy. CDR3 in amino acids: CASQPEGPGANYGYTF. The CDR3 DNA reads TGTGCCAGCCAACCCGAGGGCCCAGGAGCTAACTATGGCTACACCTTC.